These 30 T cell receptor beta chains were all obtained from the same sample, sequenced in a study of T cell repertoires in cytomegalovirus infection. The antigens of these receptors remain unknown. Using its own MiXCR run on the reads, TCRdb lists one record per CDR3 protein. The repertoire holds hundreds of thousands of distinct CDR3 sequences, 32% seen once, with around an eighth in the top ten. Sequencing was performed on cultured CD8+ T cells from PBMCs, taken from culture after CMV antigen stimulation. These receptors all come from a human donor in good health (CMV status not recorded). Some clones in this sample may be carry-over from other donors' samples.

The DNA of the CDR3 is TGCGCCAGCAGCTGGACAGGTGGTTACGAGCAGTACTTC. This codes for CASSWTGGYEQYF. The chain recombines TRBV5-1 with TRBJ2-7, with 7 bases lining up with TRBD1. With V trimmed by 3 bases and J by 4 bases, 4 bases remained unmatched. Germline V gives CDR1 SGHRS, CDR2 YFSETQ. The CDR3 sequence is 13 residues long.

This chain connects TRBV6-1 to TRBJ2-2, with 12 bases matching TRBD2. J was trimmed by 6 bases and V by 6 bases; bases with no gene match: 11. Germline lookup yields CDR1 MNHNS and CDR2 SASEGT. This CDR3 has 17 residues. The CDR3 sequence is CASSLLLAGGRSGELFF. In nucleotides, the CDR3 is TGTGCCAGCAGCCTACTTCTAGCGGGGGGGCGATCCGGGGAGCTGTTTTTT.

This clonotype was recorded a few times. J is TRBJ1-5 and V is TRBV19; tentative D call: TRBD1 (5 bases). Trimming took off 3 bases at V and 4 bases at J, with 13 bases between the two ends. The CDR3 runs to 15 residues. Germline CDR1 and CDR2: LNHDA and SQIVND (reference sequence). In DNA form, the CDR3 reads TGTGCCAGTAGTATCGGGCAGGGATTGAATCAGCCCCAGCATTTT. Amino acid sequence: CASSIGQGLNQPQHF.

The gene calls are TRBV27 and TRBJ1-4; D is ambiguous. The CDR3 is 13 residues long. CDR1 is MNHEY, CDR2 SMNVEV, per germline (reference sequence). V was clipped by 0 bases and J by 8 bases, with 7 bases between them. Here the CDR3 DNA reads TGTGCCAGCAGTTTATCGGGGAAAGAAAAACTGTTTTTT. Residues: CASSLSGKEKLFF.

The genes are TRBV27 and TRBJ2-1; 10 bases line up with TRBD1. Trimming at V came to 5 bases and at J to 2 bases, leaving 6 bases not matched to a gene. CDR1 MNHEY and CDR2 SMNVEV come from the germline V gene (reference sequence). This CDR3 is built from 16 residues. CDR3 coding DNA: TGTGCCAGCAGTCGAACCGGGACAGGGGCCTACAATGAGCAGTTCTTC. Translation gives CASSRTGTGAYNEQFF.

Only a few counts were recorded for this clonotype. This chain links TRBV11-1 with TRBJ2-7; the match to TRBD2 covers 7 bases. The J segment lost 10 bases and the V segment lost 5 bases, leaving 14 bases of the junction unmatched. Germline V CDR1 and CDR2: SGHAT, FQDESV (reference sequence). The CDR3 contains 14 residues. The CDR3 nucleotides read TGTGCCAGCAGCCCTACCGGCGGGGGATTCGAACAGTACGTC. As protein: CASSPTGGGFEQYV.

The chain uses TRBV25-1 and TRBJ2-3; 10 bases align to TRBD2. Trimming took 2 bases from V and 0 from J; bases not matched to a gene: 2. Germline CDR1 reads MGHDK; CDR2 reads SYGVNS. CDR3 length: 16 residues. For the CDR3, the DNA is TGTGCCAGCAGTGAAACTAGCGGGGCTAGCACAGATACGCAGTATTTT. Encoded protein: CASSETSGASTDTQYF.

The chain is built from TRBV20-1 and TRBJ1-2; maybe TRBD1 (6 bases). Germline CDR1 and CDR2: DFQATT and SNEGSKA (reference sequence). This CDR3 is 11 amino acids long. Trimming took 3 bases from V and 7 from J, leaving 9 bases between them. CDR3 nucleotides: TGCAGTGCTAGTTGGGACACTGGCTACACCTTC. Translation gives CSASWDTGYTF.

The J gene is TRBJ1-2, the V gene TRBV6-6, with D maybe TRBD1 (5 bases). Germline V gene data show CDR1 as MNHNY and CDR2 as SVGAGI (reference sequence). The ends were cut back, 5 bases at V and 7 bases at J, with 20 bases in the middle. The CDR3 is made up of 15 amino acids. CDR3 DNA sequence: TGTGCCAGCAGTACTGGGCCGGGGGAGGGTTTTGGCTACACCTTC. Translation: CASSTGPGEGFGYTF.

CDR3 amino acids: CASSPRDGRASYNEQFF. In DNA form, the CDR3 reads TGTGCCAGCAGTCCTCGGGACGGAAGGGCTTCCTACAATGAGCAGTTCTTC. The V call is TRBV27, the J call TRBJ2-1, with D perhaps TRBD1 or TRBD2 (5 bases each). Trimming took off 5 bases at V and 1 base at J, with 18 bases between the two ends. CDR1 MNHEY and CDR2 SMNVEV come from the germline V gene (reference sequence). CDR3 length: 17 amino acids.

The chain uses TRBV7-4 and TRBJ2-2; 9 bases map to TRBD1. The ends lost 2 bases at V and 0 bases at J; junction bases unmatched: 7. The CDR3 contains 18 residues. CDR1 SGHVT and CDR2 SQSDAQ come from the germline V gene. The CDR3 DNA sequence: TGTGCCAGCAGCTTACCCAGGACAGGGGCAGCGAACACCGGGGAGCTGTTTTTT. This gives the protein CASSLPRTGAANTGELFF. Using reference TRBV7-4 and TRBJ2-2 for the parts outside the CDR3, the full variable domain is GAGVSQSPRYKVAKRGRDVALRCDSISGHVTLYWYRQTLGQGSEVLTYSQSDAQRDKSGRPSGRFSAERPERSVSTLKIQRTEQGDSAVYLCASSLPRTGAANTGELFFGEGSRLTVL.

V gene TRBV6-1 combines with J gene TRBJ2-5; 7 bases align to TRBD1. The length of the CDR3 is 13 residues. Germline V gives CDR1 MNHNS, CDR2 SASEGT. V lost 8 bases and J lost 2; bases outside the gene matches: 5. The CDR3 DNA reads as TGTGCCAGCGAGGGGGCAGGGCAAGAGACCCAGTACTTC. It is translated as CASEGAGQETQYF.

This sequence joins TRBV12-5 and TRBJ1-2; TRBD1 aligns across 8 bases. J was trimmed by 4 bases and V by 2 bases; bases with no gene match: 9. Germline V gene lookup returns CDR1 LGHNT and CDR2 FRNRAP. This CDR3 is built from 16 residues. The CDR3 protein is CASGLLRDDRGYGYTF. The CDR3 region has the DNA TGTGCTAGTGGTTTGTTACGAGACGACAGGGGCTATGGCTACACCTTC.

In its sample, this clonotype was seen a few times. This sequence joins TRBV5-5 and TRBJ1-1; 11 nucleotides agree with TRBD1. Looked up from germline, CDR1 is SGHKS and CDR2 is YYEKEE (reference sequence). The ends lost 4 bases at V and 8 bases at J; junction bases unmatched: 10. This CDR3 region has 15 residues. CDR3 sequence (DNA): TGTGCCAGCAGCCCACCAGGACAGGGGGCAACAGAAGCTTTCTTT. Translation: CASSPPGQGATEAFF.

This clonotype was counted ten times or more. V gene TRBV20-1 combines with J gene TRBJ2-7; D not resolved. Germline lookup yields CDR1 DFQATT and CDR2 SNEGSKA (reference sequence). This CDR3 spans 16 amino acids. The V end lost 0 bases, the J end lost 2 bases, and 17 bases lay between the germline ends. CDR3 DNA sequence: TGCAGTGCTAGAGAGGGTGAACAGCGCATACCCTACGAGCAGTACTTC. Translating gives CSAREGEQRIPYEQYF.

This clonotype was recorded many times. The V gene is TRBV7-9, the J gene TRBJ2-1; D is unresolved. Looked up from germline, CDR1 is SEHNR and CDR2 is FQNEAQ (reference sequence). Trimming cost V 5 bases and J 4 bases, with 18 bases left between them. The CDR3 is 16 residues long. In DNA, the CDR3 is TGTGCCAGCAGCCCAATTAGCTTTCCTATTTACAATGAGCAGTTCTTC. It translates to CASSPISFPIYNEQFF.

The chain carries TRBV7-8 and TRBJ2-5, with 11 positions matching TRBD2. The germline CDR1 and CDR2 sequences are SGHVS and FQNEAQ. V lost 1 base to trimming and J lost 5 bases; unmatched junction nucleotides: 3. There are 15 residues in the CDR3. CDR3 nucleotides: TGTGCCAGCAGCTTAGTAGCGGGGGGGTGGGAGACCCAGTACTTC. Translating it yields CASSLVAGGWETQYF.

In nucleotides, the CDR3 is TGTGCCAGCAGTACCGCAGGCAGCGTGGGGGAGACCCAGTACTTC. It encodes CASSTAGSVGETQYF. V usage is TRBV12-3 or TRBV12-4 and J usage is TRBJ2-5, with no clear D. The CDR3 runs 15 residues. Deletions cut 5 bases from V and 5 bases from J, with 18 bases between.

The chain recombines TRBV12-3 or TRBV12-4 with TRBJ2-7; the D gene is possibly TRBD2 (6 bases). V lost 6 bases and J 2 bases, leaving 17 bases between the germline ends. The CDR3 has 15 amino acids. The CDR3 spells CASSYLTGETYEQYF. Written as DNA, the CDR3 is TGTGCCAGCAGCTATCTAACGGGGGAGACCTACGAGCAGTACTTC.

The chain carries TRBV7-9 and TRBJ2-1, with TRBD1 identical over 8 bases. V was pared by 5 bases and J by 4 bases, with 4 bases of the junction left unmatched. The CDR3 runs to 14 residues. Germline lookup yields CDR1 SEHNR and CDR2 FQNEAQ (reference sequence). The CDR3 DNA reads TGTGCCAGCAGCGGCCGGGACAGGTACAATGAGCAGTTCTTC. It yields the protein CASSGRDRYNEQFF.

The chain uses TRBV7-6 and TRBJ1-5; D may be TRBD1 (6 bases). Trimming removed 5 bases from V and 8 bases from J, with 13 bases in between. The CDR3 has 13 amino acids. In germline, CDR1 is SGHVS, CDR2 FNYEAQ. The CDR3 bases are TGTGCCAGCAGCCCTACGCAGGGGAAGCCCCAGCATTTT. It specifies CASSPTQGKPQHF.

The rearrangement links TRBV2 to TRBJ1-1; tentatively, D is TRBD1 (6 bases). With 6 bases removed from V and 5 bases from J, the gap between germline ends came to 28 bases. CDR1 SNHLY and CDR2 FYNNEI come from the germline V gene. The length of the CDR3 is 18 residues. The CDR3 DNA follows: TGTGCCAGCAGCGCTTTAGGACAGCCCCAGGTGGAATTAACTGAAGCTTTCTTT. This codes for CASSALGQPQVELTEAFF.

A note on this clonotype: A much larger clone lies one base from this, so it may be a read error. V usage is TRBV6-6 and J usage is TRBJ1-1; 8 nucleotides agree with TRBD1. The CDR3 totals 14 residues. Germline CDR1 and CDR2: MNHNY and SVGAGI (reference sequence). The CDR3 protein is CASSPDRGGTEVFF. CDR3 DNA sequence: TGTGCCAGCAGTCCCGACAGGGGCGGTACTGAAGTTTTCTTT.

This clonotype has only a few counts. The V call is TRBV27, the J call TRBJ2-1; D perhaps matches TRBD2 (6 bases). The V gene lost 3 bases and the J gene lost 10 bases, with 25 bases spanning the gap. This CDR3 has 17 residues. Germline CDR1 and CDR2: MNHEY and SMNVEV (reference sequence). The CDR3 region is CASSFPTGSGYYEEQFF. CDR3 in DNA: TGTGCCAGCAGTTTCCCGACTGGTAGCGGCTATTATGAAGAGCAGTTCTTC.

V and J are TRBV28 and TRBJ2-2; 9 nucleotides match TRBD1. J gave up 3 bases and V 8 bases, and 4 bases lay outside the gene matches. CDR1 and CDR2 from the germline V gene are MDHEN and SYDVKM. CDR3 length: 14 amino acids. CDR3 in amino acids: CASWDRVDTGELFF. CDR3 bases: TGTGCCAGCTGGGACAGGGTAGACACCGGGGAGCTGTTTTTT.

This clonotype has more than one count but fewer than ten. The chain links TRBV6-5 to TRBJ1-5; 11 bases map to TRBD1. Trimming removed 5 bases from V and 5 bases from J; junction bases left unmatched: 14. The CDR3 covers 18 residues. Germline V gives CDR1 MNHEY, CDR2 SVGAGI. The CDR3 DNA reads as TGTGCCAGCAGTCAATACTACTGGACAGGGGGCGCCGATCAGCCCCAGCATTTT. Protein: CASSQYYWTGGADQPQHF.

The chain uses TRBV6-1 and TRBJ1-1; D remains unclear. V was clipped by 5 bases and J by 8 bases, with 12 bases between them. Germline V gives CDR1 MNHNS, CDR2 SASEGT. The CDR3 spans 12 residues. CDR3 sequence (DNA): TGTGCCAGCAGTAGATATGACCTGGAAGCTTTCTTT. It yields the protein CASSRYDLEAFF.

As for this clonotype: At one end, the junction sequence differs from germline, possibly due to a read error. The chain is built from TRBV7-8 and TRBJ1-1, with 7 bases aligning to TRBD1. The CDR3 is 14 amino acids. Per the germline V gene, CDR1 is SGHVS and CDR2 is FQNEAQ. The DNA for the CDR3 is TGTGCCGGCAGCCCGACGAGGGGGCCGGATGAAGCTTTCTTT. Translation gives CAGSPTRGPDEAFF. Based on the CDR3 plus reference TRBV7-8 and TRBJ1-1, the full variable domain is GAGVSQSPRYKVAKRGQDVALRCDPISGHVSLFWYQQALGQGPEFLTYFQNEAQLDKSGLPSDRFFAERPEGSVSTLKIQRTQQEDSAVYLCAGSPTRGPDEAFFGQGTRLTVV.

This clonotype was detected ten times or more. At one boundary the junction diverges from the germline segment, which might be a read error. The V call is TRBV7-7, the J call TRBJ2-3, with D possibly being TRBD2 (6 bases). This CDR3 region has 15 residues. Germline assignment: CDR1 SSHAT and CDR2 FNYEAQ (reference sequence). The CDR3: CASSPRPGGTDTQYF. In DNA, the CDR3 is TGTGCTAGCAGCCCTCGGCCGGGAGGCACAGATACGCAGTATTTT.

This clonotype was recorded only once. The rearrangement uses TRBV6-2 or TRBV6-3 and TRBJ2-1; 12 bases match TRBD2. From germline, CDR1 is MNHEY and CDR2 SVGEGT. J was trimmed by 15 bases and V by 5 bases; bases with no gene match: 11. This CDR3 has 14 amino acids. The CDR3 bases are TGTGCCAGCAGTCCGACTAGCGGGGGCGCATGGAGGTTCTTC. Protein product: CASSPTSGGAWRFF.